This T cell receptor beta chain was sequenced for a study of control samples from healthy donors and cancer patients. Germline V gene sequence: CDR1 SGHKS, CDR2 YYEKEE (reference sequence). Trimming stripped 3 bases from V and 1 base from J, with 11 bases between. This CDR3 is built from 15 residues. Data came from immunoSEQ multiplex PCR; TCRdb stores just in-frame clones and leaves some out. The table shows approximately 100,000 clones, with around 89% occurring only once. Input material: blood. The source of this sequence is a woman in her fifties or sixties in good health. The gene calls are TRBV5-5 and TRBJ1-5; D call uncertain. For the CDR3, the DNA is TGTGCCAGCAGCTATGGAGGTCAGAGCAATCAGCCCCAGCATTTT. Its protein product is CASSYGGQSNQPQHF.